This T cell receptor (beta chain) was retrieved from a study of beta chain features in type 1 diabetes. Points from the study as a whole: Across patients, naive, central memory and Treg TCRB repertoires exhibited apparently greater similarity than was observed across healthy donors. For type 1 diabetes patients, VDJ junctions showed fewer insertions and more deletions. A moderate, significant TCRB CDR3 shortening appeared in type 1 diabetes across four CD4+ subsets.

This clone has only a few counts. The antigen is undetermined. Sorted populations all had greater than 95% purity. Trimming took 3 bases from V and 8 from J, leaving 14 bases between them. Per the germline V gene, CDR1 is PRHDT and CDR2 is FYEKMQ (reference sequence). This CDR3 is built from 15 residues. Reverse transcribing all isolated RNA meant expressed TCRB transcripts were sequenced. This table comes from immunoSEQ multiplex PCR, and its TCRdb copy is limited to in-frame clones, with some not included. The table records some 660,000 clones, more than 13% of them present only once. This chain joins TRBV13 and TRBJ1-6; D possibly corresponds to TRBD1 (6 bases). Input material: naive CD4+ T cells from blood. The TCR comes from a man younger than 35 with type 1 diabetes. CDR3 bases: TGTGCCAGCAGCTTTCGGGGCAGGGGATATTCACCCCTCCACTTT. Protein sequence: CASSFRGRGYSPLHF.